A single sample gave rise to the 17 T cell receptor beta chains below, sequenced in a study of Ad26.COV2.S vaccination and SARS-CoV-2 variants. TCRdb keeps only in-frame clones here, not all; method: immunoSEQ multiplex PCR. Among nearly 400,000 clones listed, about 91% were seen once. Treatment reported: over 15 received Ad26.COV2.S at low or high dose, single or two shots; 5 received placebo; per-sample allocation not given. Sampling took place 63 days after the first vaccine or placebo injection. This material consisted of peripheral blood, taken in a trial of Ad26.COV2.S vaccine versus placebo. All receptors come from a person between 18 and 65 years old who received the Ad26.COV2.S COVID-19 vaccine or a placebo.

The chain joins TRBV5-4 to TRBJ1-2; D is perhaps TRBD1 (5 bases). The length of the CDR3 is 13 residues. Germline CDR1 is SGHNT and CDR2 is YYREEE (reference sequence). The V end lost 4 bases, the J end lost 5 bases, and 12 bases lay between the germline ends. The CDR3: CASSGQGGYGYTF. Here the CDR3 DNA reads TGTGCCAGCAGCGGGCAGGGAGGGTATGGCTACACCTTC.

The chain carries TRBV11-1 and TRBJ2-1; D is ambiguous. Germline V gene sequence: CDR1 SGHAT, CDR2 FQDESV (reference sequence). The CDR3 runs 14 residues. The germline V and J ends were trimmed by 3 bases and 3 bases, with 9 bases remaining between them. The CDR3 DNA reads TGTGCCAGCAGCTTTTGGTCTAACTACAATGAGCAGTTCTTC. Translation: CASSFWSNYNEQFF.

The chain employs TRBV5-8 and TRBJ2-3; 10 positions agree with TRBD1. Germline lookup yields CDR1 SGHTS and CDR2 YDEGEE. V lost 4 bases, J lost 2 bases, and 4 bases stayed unmatched. The CDR3 has 15 residues. CDR3 residues: CASSQGQGPTDTQYF. The CDR3 region has the DNA TGTGCCAGCAGCCAGGGACAGGGGCCCACAGATACGCAGTATTTT.

The chain links TRBV7-9 to TRBJ2-5, with D possibly being TRBD1 or TRBD2 (5 bases each). CDR3 size: 15 residues. The germline CDR1 and CDR2 sequences are SEHNR and FQNEAQ (reference sequence). V lost 1 base and J lost 4, with 13 bases in between. Here the CDR3 reads CASSLDGQGGETQYF. The CDR3 nucleotides are TGTGCCAGCAGCTTAGATGGACAAGGAGGAGAGACCCAGTACTTC.

The J gene is TRBJ2-7, the V gene TRBV7-2; D is unclear. Germline CDR1 SGHTA, CDR2 FQGNSA. This CDR3 is built from 15 residues. The ends were cut back, 6 bases at V and 3 bases at J, with 18 bases in the middle. The CDR3 spells CASRITPSVLYEQYF. The CDR3 DNA reads as TGTGCCAGCAGAATTACCCCCTCAGTTCTCTACGAGCAGTACTTC.

This CDR3 reads CASSATSGRSNEQFF. The CDR3 DNA is TGTGCCAGCAGCGCGACTAGCGGGAGAAGTAATGAGCAGTTCTTC. The chain combines TRBV6-5 with TRBJ2-1; 12 bases agree with TRBD2. V shed 6 bases, J shed 7 bases, and the junction held 7 bases outside the gene matches. The CDR3 consists of 15 residues. Germline assignment: CDR1 MNHEY and CDR2 SVGAGI.

This chain links TRBV13 with TRBJ2-5, with D perhaps assigned TRBD1 or TRBD2 (6 bases each). V was clipped by 1 base and J by 4 bases, with 13 bases between them. The CDR3 loop spans 15 amino acids. The germline V gene has CDR1 PRHDT and CDR2 FYEKMQ (reference sequence). The CDR3 reads CASSLVGGGRETQYF. In DNA, the CDR3 is TGTGCCAGCAGCTTAGTCGGTGGGGGGCGAGAGACCCAGTACTTC.

The gene calls are TRBV3-1 (or the pseudogene TRBV3-2) and TRBJ2-2; a weak D match, TRBD2 (5 bases). Trimming removed 8 bases from V and 6 bases from J, with 10 bases in between. The CDR3 is 12 residues long. Germline loops: CDR1 LGHDT, CDR2 YNNKEL (reference sequence). As DNA, the CDR3 is TGTGCCAGCGGTGCGGGTTCCGGGGAGCTGTTTTTT. Its translation is CASGAGSGELFF.

This chain connects TRBV27 to TRBJ2-5; possibly TRBD1 or TRBD2 for D (6 bases each). V lost 2 bases to trimming and J lost 5 bases, with 12 bases between them. Germline CDR1 is MNHEY and CDR2 is SMNVEV (reference sequence). There are 14 residues in the CDR3. The CDR3 sequence: CASSLDRRGETQYF. The CDR3 bases are TGTGCCAGCAGTTTAGACAGGAGGGGGGAGACCCAGTACTTC.

The chain uses TRBV4-1 and TRBJ2-1; 8 nucleotides match TRBD2. Germline CDR1 MGHRA, CDR2 YSYEKL. Unmatched junction bases numbered 10, after V lost 0 bases and J lost 0 bases. The CDR3 has 19 amino acids. In DNA form, the CDR3 reads TGCGCCAGCAGCCAAGATCTTGACCAGCGGGAGCTCTCCTACAATGAGCAGTTCTTC. Translating gives CASSQDLDQRELSYNEQFF.

Worth noting for this clone: One end of the junction fails to match germline, which may point to a read error. This chain joins TRBV6-4 and TRBJ1-4; D unclear. Germline V gene data show CDR1 as MRHNA and CDR2 as SNTAGT. The CDR3 is 10 residues long. The CDR3: CASSSRKSLF. The DNA of the CDR3 is TGTGCCAGCAGTTCAAGGAAGTCCCTTTTT.

The chain uses TRBV5-4 and TRBJ2-7, with D possibly being TRBD1 (6 bases). This CDR3 is built from 15 residues. Germline V gene sequence: CDR1 SGHNT, CDR2 YYREEE (reference sequence). Trimming took 4 bases from V and 3 from J, leaving 17 bases between them. CDR3 residues: CASSVTGPSYYEQYF. The CDR3 DNA reads as TGTGCCAGCAGCGTAACAGGGCCGTCATACTACGAGCAGTACTTC. Together with reference TRBV5-4 and TRBJ2-7, the CDR3 gives the full variable domain: ETGVTQSPTHLIKTRGQQVTLRCSSQSGHNTVSWYQQALGQGPQFIFQYYREEENGRGNFPPRFSGLQFPNYSSELNVNALELDDSALYLCASSVTGPSYYEQYFGPGTRLTVT.

This chain links TRBV7-2 with TRBJ2-2; the D gene is possibly TRBD1 (5 bases). CDR1 and CDR2 (germline): SGHTA, FQGNSA. The CDR3 contains 15 residues. Trimming removed 0 bases from V and 5 bases from J, with 10 bases in between. CDR3 amino acids: CASSLAGAQTGELFF. CDR3 DNA: TGTGCCAGCAGCTTAGCTGGGGCCCAGACCGGGGAGCTGTTTTTT.

The chain is built from TRBV25-1 and TRBJ2-2; D call uncertain. Germline CDR1 is MGHDK and CDR2 is SYGVNS. The V and J ends lost 10 bases and 7 bases respectively, with 16 bases between them. This CDR3 has 13 amino acids. The CDR3, as DNA: TGTGCCAATGACAAGGGTGTTGGCGGGGAGCTGTTTTTT. Translating gives CANDKGVGGELFF.

V is TRBV29-1 and J is TRBJ2-5; TRBD1 aligns across 10 bases. CDR3 length equals 17 residues. Germline-derived CDR1 and CDR2 are SQVTM and ANQGSEA. With V trimmed by 5 bases and J by 5 bases, 17 bases remained unmatched. CDR3 residues: CSVPGQGKYSREETQYF. For the CDR3, the DNA is TGCAGCGTTCCGGGACAGGGGAAGTATTCCCGAGAGGAGACCCAGTACTTC.

The chain has TRBV5-1 and TRBJ2-2; no reliable D call. V dropped 2 bases and J dropped 6 bases, with 8 bases sitting between them. CDR1 and CDR2 (germline): SGHRS, YFSETQ. CDR3 length: 13 amino acids. The CDR3 here is CASSLSEAGELFF. DNA for the CDR3: TGCGCCAGCAGCTTATCCGAGGCCGGGGAGCTGTTTTTT.

This chain joins TRBV7-8 and TRBJ2-3; D perhaps matches TRBD2 (5 bases). CDR1 and CDR2 (germline): SGHVS, FQNEAQ. There are 15 residues in the CDR3. Trimming cost V 2 bases and J 1 base, with 10 bases left between them. CDR3 sequence (DNA): TGTGCCAGCAGCTTAATAGGGAGTGGCACAGATACGCAGTATTTT. Translation gives CASSLIGSGTDTQYF.